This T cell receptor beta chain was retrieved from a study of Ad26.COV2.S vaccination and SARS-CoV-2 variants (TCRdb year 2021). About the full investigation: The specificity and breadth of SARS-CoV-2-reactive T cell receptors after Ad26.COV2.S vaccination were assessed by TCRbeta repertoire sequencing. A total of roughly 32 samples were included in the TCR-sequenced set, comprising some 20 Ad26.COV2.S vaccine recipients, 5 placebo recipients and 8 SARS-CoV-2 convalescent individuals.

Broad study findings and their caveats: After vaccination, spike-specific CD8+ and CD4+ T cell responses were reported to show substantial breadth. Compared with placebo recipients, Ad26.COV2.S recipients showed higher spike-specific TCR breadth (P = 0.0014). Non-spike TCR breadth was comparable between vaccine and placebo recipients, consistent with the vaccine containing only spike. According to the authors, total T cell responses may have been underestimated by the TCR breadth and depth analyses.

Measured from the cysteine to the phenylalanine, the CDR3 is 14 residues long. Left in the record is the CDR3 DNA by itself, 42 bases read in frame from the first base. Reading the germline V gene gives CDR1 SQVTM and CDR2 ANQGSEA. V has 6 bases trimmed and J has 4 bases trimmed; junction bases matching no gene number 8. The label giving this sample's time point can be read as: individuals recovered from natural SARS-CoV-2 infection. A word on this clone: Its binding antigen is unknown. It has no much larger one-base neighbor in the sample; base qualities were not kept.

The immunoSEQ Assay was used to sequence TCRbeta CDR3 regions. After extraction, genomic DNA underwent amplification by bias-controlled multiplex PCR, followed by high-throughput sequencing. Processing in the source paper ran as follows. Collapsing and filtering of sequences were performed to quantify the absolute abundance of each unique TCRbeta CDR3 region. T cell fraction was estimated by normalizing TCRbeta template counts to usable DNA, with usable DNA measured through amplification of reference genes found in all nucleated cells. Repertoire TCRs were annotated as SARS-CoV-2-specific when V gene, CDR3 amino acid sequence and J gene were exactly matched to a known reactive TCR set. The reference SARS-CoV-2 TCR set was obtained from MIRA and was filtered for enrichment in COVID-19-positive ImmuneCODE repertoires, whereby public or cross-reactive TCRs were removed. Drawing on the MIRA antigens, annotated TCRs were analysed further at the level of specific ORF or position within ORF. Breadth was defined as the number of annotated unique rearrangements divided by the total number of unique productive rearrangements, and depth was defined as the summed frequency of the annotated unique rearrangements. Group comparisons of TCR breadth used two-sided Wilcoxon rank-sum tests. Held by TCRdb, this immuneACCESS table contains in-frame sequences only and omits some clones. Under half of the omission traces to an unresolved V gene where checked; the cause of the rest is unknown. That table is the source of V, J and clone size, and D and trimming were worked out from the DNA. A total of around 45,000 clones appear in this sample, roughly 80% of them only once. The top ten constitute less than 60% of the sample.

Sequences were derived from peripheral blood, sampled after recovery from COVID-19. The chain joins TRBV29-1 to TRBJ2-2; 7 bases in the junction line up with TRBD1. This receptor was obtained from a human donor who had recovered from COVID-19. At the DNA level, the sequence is TGCAGCGTGCAGCAGGGGGTCTCCACCGGGGAGCTGTTTTTT. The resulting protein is CSVQQGVSTGELFF.